The rows below give T cell receptor beta chains drawn from one sample of a study of response to subunit inactivated influenza vaccine. TCRdb reprocessed the RT-PCR reads with MiXCR, giving one entry per CDR3 protein. The sample shows under 200,000 distinct CDR3 sequences, about 10% of them seen only once. Sequenced material: CD8+ T cells sorted from PBMCs, taken 23 to 25 months after vaccination. All receptors derive from a man between 50 and 69 years old who received an inactivated influenza vaccine. Both conserved end residues are part of each CDR3. Fields, in order: J gene, D gene, V gene, clone size, CDR3 protein, CDR3 DNA. A D gene is named only where the DNA matches it firmly. Rows give clone size only sometimes, using once, few, many, or a class for an expanded clone.

TRBJ2-3 | NA | TRBV12-3/TRBV12-4 | few | CASSLAGVSTDTQYF | TGTGCCAGCAGTTTGGCAGGGGTCTCCACAGATACGCAGTATTTT
TRBJ2-1 | TRBD2 | TRBV9 | NA | CASSVGGGRAYNEQFF | TGTGCCAGCAGCGTAGGCGGCGGGAGGGCTTACAATGAGCAGTTCTTC
TRBJ2-7 | TRBD2 | TRBV4-3 | few | CASSQGALAGGVVEQYF | TGCGCCAGCAGCCAAGGGGCTCTAGCGGGAGGGGTAGTCGAGCAGTACTTC
TRBJ2-7 | TRBD1 | TRBV7-6 | few | CASSLALGQGDEQYF | TGTGCCAGCAGCTTAGCGCTGGGGCAGGGGGACGAGCAGTACTTC
TRBJ2-1 | TRBD1 | TRBV12-3/TRBV12-4 | many | CASSNRTGFNEQFF | TGTGCCAGCAGTAATCGGACAGGGTTCAATGAGCAGTTCTTC
TRBJ2-3 | NA | TRBV6-1 | NA | CASGGEVGVDTQYF | TGTGCCAGCGGAGGAGAGGTCGGGGTAGATACGCAGTATTTT
TRBJ2-7 | TRBD2 | TRBV7-6 | NA | CASSPGLAGSSSYEQYF | TGTGCCAGCAGCCCAGGACTAGCGGGCTCGAGCTCCTACGAGCAGTACTTC
TRBJ2-7 | NA | TRBV4-1 | NA | CASSQDSRTDEQYF | TGCGCCAGCAGCCAAGATTCTCGGACGGACGAGCAGTACTTC
TRBJ1-2 | NA | TRBV4-3 | few | CASSQIHPGAIYGYTF | TGCGCCAGCAGCCAAATTCACCCGGGGGCGATCTATGGCTACACCTTC
TRBJ2-7 | TRBD1 | TRBV29-1 | many | CSVVPLGQGITYEQYF | TGCAGCGTTGTCCCACTGGGACAGGGGATTACCTACGAGCAGTACTTC
TRBJ1-1 | NA | TRBV4-1 | NA | CASSQDKSPNTEAFF | TGCGCCAGCAGCCAAGATAAAAGTCCGAACACTGAAGCTTTCTTT
TRBJ2-7 | TRBD2 | TRBV27 | NA | CASSPLAGGRYEQYF | TGTGCCAGCAGTCCCCTGGCGGGAGGTCGGTACGAGCAGTACTTC
TRBJ2-7 | NA | TRBV7-9 | many | CASSPKFLSMEQYF | TGTGCCAGCAGCCCAAAGTTCTTGTCGATGGAGCAGTACTTC
TRBJ2-7 | NA | TRBV10-3 | few | CAISESLLGRLEQYF | TGTGCCATCAGTGAGTCGCTCCTGGGTCGGTTAGAGCAGTACTTC
TRBJ1-1 | NA | TRBV12-3/TRBV12-4 | few | CASRWGTEAFF | TGTGCCAGCCGATGGGGAACTGAAGCTTTCTTT